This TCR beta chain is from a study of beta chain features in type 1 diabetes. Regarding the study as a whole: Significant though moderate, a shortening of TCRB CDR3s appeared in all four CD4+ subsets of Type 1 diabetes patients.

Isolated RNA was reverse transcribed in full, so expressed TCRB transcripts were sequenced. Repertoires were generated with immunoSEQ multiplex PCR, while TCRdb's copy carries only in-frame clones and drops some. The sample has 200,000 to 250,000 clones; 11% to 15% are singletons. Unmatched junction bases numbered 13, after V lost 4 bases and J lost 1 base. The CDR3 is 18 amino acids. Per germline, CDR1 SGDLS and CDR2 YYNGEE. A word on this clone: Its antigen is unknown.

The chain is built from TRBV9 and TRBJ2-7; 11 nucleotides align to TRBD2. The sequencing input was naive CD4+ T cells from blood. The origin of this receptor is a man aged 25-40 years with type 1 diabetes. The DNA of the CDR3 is TGTGCCAGCAGCCAGGGCACTAGCGGGAGAGAAAGGTCCTACGAGCAGTACTTC. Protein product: CASSQGTSGRERSYEQYF.